This TCR beta chain was sequenced during a study of vaccination and CD4 T cells after COVID-19. Broader study findings: Spike mono-reactivity was evident in 304 of the 307 vaccine-specific clones derived from convalescent patients.

Sequence data for DNA of cultured CD4+ T cells were generated by the Oncomine TCR Beta short-read assay. TCRdb reprocessed the PCR reads via MiXCR and lists one record per CDR3 protein. Counted here are 20,000 to 30,000 distinct CDR3 sequences, 64% occurring once; the ten biggest clones make up about 5%. Treatment in this sample: approximately nine-day PBMC culture with coronavirus spike peptide pools or control peptides (ViraFEST assay). In germline, CDR1 is DFQATT, CDR2 SNEGSKA (reference sequence). J lost 3 bases, V lost 5 bases, and 8 bases had no gene match. The CDR3 sequence is 14 residues long. As concerns this clonotype: Its antigen remains unknown.

Sequencing input: CD4+ T cells from blood, cultured in vitro. The receptor was isolated from a human donor who had recovered from COVID-19. The rearrangement links TRBV20-1 to TRBJ2-7; 9 bases match TRBD2. CDR3 region: CSAVDSSGVYEQYF. DNA for the CDR3: TGCAGTGCTGTTGACTCTAGCGGGGTCTACGAGCAGTACTTC.